This TCR beta chain was retrieved from a study of shared clonotypes between healthy human individuals. General study points: It was expected that sequencing depth would affect clonotype sharing among donors.

Concerning this clone itself: Its antigen is undetermined.

The donors were adults (healthy and HIV-negative) with no recent acute infections or vaccinations. TCRdb keeps only in-frame clones here, not all; method: immunoSEQ multiplex PCR. The table lists millions of clones, 90% to 95% of them singletons, with more than 0.12% in the top ten. The V and J ends lost 3 bases and 1 base respectively, with 8 bases between them. Germline CDR1 and CDR2: SGHAT and FQNNGV. The length of the CDR3 is 14 residues. The chain uses TRBV11-2 and TRBJ2-3; D remains unclear. The sample comprised naive CD4+ T cells sorted from blood. Specified subset: CD45RA+ positively selected. This clonotype was obtained from a man aged 18 to 30 in good health. The DNA for the CDR3 is TGTGCCAGCAGCTTGTGGCGAGGCACAGATACGCAGTATTTT. This translates into CASSLWRGTDTQYF.